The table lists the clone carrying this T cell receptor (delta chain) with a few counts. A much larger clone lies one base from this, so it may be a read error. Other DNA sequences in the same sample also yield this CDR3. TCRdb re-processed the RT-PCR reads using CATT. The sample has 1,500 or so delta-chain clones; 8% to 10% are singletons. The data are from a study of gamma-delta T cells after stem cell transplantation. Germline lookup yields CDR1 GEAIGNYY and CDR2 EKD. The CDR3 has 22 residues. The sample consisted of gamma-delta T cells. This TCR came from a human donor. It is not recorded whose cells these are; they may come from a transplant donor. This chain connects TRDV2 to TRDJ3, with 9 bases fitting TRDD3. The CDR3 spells CACDTAPAGGSVIGWDTRQMFF. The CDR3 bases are TGTGCCTGTGACACCGCTCCGGCTGGGGGATCCGTGATCGGGTGGGACACCCGACAGATGTTTTTT.